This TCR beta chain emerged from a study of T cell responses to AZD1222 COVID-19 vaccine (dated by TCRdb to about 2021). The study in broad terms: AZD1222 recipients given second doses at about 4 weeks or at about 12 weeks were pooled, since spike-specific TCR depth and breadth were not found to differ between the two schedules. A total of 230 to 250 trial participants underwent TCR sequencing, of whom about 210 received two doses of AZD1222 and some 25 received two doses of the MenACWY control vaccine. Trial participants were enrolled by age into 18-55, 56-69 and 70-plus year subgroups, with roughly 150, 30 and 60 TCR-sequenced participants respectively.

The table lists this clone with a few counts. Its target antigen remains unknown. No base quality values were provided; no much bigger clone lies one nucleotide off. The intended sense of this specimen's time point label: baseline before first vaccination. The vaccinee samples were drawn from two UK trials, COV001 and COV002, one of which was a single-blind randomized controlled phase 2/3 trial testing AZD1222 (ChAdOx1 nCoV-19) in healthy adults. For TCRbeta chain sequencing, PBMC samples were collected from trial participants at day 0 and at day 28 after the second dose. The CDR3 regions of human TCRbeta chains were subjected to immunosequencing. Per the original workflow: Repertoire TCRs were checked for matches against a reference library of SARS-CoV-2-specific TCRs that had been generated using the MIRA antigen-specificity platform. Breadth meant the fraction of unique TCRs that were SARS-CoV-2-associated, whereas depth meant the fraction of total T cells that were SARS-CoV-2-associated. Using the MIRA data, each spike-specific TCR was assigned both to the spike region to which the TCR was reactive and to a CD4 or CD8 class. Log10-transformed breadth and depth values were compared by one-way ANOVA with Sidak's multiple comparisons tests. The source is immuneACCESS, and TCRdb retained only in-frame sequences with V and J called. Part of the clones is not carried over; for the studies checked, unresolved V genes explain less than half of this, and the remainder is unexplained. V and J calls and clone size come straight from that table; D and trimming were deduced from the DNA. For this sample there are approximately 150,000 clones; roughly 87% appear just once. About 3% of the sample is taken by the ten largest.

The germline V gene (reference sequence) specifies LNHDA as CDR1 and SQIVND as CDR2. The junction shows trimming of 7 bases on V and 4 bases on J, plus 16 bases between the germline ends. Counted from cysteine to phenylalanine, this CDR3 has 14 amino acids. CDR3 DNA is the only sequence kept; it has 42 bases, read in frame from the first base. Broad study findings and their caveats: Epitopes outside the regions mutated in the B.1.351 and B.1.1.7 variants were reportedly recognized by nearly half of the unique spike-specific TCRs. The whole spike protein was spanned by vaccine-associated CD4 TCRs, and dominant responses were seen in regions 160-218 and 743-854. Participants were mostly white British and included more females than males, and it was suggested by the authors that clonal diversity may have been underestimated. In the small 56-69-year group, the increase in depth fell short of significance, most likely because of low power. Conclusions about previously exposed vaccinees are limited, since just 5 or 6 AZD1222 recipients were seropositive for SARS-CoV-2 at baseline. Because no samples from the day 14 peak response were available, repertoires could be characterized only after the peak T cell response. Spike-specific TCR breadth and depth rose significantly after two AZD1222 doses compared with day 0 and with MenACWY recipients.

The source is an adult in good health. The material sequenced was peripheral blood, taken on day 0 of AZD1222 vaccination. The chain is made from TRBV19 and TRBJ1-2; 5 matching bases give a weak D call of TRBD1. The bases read TGTGCCAGTACCCGATCCCAGGGTTTCTATGGCTACACCTTC. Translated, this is CASTRSQGFYGYTF.